This T cell receptor (beta chain) was captured by sequencing in a study of radiotherapy plus CTLA-4 blockade in lung cancer. Across the whole study: 15% to 20% of patients responded objectively, and around 32% achieved disease control.

Ipilimumab CTLA-4 blockade and focal radiation were given to patients with chemo-refractory metastatic non-small-cell lung cancer. Study-level results: Radiotherapy with ipilimumab was followed by blood expansion of tumor-derived clones.

The data were produced by immunoSEQ multiplex PCR, yet TCRdb's version contains in-frame clones alone and is incomplete. The data hold some 90,000 clones, with around 86% observed a single time. Details on this clone: Its antigen is not known.

Trimming removed 4 bases from V and 4 bases from J; junction bases left unmatched: 6. Germline V lookup: CDR1 MNHEY, CDR2 SVGAGI. There are 14 residues in the CDR3. Sample: peripheral blood, taken from a patient treated with radiotherapy plus ipilimumab. The receptor comes from a human donor with non-small cell lung cancer who had a partial response to radiotherapy plus ipilimumab. This chain joins TRBV6-5 and TRBJ1-1; the match to TRBD1 covers 7 bases. CDR3 protein: CASSSRTGITEAFF. CDR3 nucleotide sequence: TGTGCCAGCAGTTCCCGGACAGGCATCACTGAAGCTTTCTTT.